The clone carrying this TCR beta chain was picked up many times. With 4 bases removed from V and 0 bases from J, the gap between germline ends came to 13 bases. The CDR3 covers 16 residues. Germline V lookup: CDR1 LNHDA, CDR2 SQIVND (reference sequence). This entry belongs to a study of CD8+CD57+ T cells in acquired aplastic anemia. Looking at the study overall: Mean DNA quantity obtained from sorted CD4+ and CD8+ cells was around 3.2 ug.

Researchers used genomic DNA as the template to profile TCR beta VDJ and CDR3. TCRdb reanalysed the reads using MiXCR and keeps one entry per CDR3 protein. This sample yields around 180,000 distinct CDR3 sequences, of which 45% to 60% are seen a single time; 10% to 15% belongs to the top ten. Patients chosen for sequencing had shown CD8+CD57+ cell expansion by flow cytometry. The rearrangement joins TRBV19 to TRBJ1-5; D remains ambiguous. The specimen was sorted CD4+, CD8+, or CD8+CD57+ T cells (not recorded which) from PBMCs. This clonotype originated in a human donor with aplastic anemia. The CDR3 DNA follows: TGTGCCAGTAGTAACGGGAACGGGTTTAGCAATCAGCCCCAGCATTTT. Translation gives CASSNGNGFSNQPQHF.